Below are 4 T cell receptor beta chains sequenced from a single sample in a study of blood T cell repertoires in COVID-19 (dated by TCRdb to 2018 to 2020). The library was produced with the immunoSEQ multiplex PCR assay. Held by TCRdb, this immuneACCESS table contains in-frame sequences only and omits some clones. Under half of the omission traces to an unresolved V gene where checked; the cause of the rest is unknown. A total of about 190,000 clones appear in this sample, around four fifths of them only once. The ten largest clones take up around 5.2% of the sample. Sample: peripheral blood. These receptors were obtained from a woman under 40 with acute or convalescent COVID-19.

This chain links TRBV7-9 with TRBJ2-3, with a tentative D call TRBD2 (6 bases). Germline V gene data show CDR1 as SEHNR and CDR2 as FQNEAQ (reference sequence). This CDR3 comprises 15 residues. The V and J ends lost 0 bases and 3 bases respectively, with 10 bases between them. The CDR3 reads CASSLAGGRTDTQYF. For the CDR3, the DNA is TGTGCCAGCAGCTTAGCGGGGGGTAGGACAGATACGCAGTATTTT.

This clone has only a few counts. J is TRBJ1-5 and V is TRBV4-3; unclear D gene. The CDR3 has 15 amino acids. The V and J ends lost 4 bases and 6 bases respectively, with 16 bases between them. Germline V gene sequence: CDR1 LGHNA, CDR2 YSLEER. The CDR3 DNA reads as TGCGCCAGCAGCCGTGTTAGGAAAGCAGGTCAGCCCCAGCATTTT. It codes for CASSRVRKAGQPQHF.

This rearrangement joins TRBV11-2 to TRBJ2-1, with TRBD2 matching over 11 bases. The CDR3 loop spans 15 amino acids. Germline loops: CDR1 SGHAT, CDR2 FQNNGV. V was clipped by 2 bases and J by 8 bases; unmatched bases: 5. The CDR3 nucleotides read TGTGCCAGCAGCTTATTAGCGGGAGGGAGCCATGAGCAGTTCTTC. It is translated as CASSLLAGGSHEQFF.

The chain links TRBV4-1 to TRBJ2-5, with D perhaps matching TRBD1 (6 bases). Germline V gene data show CDR1 as MGHRA and CDR2 as YSYEKL. This CDR3 has 14 amino acids. Trimming removed 3 bases at V and 2 bases at J, with 10 bases between. The CDR3: CASSQRQVQETQYF. CDR3 DNA: TGCGCCAGCAGCCAGCGACAGGTACAAGAGACCCAGTACTTC.